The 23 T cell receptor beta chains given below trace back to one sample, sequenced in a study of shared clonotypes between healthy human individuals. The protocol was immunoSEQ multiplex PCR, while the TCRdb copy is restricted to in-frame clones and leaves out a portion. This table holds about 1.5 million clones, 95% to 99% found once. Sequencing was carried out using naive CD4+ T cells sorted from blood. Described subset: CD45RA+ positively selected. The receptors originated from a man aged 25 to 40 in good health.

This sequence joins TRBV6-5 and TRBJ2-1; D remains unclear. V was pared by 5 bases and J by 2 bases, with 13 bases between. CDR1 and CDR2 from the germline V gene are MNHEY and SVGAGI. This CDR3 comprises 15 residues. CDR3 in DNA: TGTGCCAGCAGTCAGTACAGTGCTCCCTACAATGAGCAGTTCTTC. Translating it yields CASSQYSAPYNEQFF.

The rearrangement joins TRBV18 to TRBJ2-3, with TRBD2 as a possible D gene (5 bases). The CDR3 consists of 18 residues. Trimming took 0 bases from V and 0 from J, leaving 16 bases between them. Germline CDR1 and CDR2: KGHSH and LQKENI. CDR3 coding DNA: TGTGCCAGCTCACCACCTGTCATCGCGCAGCGGAGCACAGATACGCAGTATTTT. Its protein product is CASSPPVIAQRSTDTQYF.

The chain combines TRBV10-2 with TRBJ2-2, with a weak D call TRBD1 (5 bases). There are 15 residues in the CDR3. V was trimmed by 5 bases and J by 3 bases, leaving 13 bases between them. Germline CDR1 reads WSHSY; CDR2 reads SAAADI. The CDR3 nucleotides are TGCGCCAGCAGTTTAGGGGTAATTGACACCGGGGAGCTGTTTTTT. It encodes CASSLGVIDTGELFF.

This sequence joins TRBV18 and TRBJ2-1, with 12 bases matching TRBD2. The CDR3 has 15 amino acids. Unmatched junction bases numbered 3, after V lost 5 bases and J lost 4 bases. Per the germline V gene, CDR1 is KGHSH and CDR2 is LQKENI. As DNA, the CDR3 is TGTGCCAGCTCAGGACTAGCGGGATCATACAATGAGCAGTTCTTC. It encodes CASSGLAGSYNEQFF.

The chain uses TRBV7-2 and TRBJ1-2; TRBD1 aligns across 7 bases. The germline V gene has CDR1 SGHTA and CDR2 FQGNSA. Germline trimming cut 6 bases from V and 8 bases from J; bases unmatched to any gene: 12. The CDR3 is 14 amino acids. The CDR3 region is CASRRTGAPMGYTF. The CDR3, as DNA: TGTGCCAGCAGGCGAACAGGGGCCCCTATGGGCTACACCTTC.

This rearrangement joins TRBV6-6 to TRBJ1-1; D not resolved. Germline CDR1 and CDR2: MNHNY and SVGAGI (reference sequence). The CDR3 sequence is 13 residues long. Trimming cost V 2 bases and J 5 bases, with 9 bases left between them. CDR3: CASSYQTGTEAFF. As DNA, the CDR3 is TGTGCCAGCAGTTACCAAACCGGGACTGAAGCTTTCTTT.

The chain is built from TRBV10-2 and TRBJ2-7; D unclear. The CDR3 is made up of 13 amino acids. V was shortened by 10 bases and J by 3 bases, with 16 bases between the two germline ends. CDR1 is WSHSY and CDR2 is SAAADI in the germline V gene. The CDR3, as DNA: TGCGCCACACGACCAGGAGCATTCTACGAGCAGTACTTC. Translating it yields CATRPGAFYEQYF.

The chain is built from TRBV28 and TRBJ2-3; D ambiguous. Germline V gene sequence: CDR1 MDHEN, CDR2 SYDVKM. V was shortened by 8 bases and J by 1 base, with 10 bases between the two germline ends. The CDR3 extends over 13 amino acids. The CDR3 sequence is CASLPDRTDTQYF. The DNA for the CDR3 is TGTGCCAGCTTACCGGACCGCACAGATACGCAGTATTTT.

CDR3 bases: TGTGCCAGCAGCTTAGGGCGGTCTTTTTCCGTTTTGTTTTTT. Protein sequence: CASSLGRSFSVLFF. The chain uses TRBV7-2 and TRBJ2-2; no clear D gene. Germline CDR1 and CDR2: SGHTA and FQGNSA. The CDR3 length is 14 residues. The V end was cut by 1 base, the J end by 15 bases, with 18 bases between.

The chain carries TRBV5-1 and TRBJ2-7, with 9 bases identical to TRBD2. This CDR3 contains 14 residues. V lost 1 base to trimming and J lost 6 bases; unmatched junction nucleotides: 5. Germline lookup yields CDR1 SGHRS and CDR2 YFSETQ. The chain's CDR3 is CASSLYPSGIEQYF. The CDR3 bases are TGCGCCAGCAGCTTGTATCCTAGCGGGATCGAGCAGTACTTC.

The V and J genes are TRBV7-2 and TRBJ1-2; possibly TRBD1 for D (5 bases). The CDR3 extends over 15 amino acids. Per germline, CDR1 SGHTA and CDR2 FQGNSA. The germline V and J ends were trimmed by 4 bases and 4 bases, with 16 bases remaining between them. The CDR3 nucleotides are TGTGCCAGCAGCTACCGGGACTCTCTTGTCTATGGCTACACCTTC. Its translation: CASSYRDSLVYGYTF.

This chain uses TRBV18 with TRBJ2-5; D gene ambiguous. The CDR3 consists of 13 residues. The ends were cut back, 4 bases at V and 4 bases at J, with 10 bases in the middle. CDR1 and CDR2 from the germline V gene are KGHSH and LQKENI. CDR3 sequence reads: CASSQVSRETQYF. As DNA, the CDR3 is TGTGCCAGCTCACAAGTCAGTCGAGAGACCCAGTACTTC.

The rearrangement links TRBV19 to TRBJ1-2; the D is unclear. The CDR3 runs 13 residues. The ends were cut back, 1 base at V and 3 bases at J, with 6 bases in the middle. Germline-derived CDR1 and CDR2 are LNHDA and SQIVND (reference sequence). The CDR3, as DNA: TGTGCCAGTAGTATAGTCGCAGACTATGGCTACACCTTC. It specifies CASSIVADYGYTF.

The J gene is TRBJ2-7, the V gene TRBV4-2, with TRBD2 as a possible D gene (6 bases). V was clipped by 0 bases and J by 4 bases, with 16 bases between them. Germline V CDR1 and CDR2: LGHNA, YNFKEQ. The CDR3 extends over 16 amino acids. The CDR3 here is CASSQDSGTPKYEQYF. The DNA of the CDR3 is TGTGCCAGCAGCCAAGATTCCGGGACTCCCAAGTACGAGCAGTACTTC.

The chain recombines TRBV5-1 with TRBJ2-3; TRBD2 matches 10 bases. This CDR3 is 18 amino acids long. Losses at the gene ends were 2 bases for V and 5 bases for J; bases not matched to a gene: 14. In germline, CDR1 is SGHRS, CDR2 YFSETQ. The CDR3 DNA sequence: TGCGCCAGCAGCTTATTTACCAGGACTAGCGGCGGGAGAGATACGCAGTATTTT. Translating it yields CASSLFTRTSGGRDTQYF. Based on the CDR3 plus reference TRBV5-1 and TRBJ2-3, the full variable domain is KAGVTQTPRYLIKTRGQQVTLSCSPISGHRSVSWYQQTPGQGLQFLFEYFSETQRNKGNFPGRFSGRQFSNSRSEMNVSTLELGDSALYLCASSLFTRTSGGRDTQYFGPGTRLTVL.

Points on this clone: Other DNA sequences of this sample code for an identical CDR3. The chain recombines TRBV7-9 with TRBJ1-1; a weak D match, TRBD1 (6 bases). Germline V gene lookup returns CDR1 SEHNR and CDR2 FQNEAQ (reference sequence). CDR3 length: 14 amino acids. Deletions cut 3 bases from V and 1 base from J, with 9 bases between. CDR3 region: CASSFRQANTEAFF. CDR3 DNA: TGTGCCAGCAGCTTCCGACAGGCGAACACTGAAGCTTTCTTT.

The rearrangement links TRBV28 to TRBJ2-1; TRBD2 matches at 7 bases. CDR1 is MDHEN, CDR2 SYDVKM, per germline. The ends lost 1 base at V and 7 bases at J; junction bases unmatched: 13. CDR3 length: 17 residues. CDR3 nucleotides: TGTGCCAGCAGTTTATTTCTGGCGGGAGCTAGCTGGAATGAGCAGTTCTTC. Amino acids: CASSLFLAGASWNEQFF.

In DNA, the CDR3 is TGTGCCAGCAGCTTAGTGTTAGCGGGAGGTGATACGCAGTATTTT. As protein: CASSLVLAGGDTQYF. The chain carries TRBV7-8 and TRBJ2-3; 10 bases fit TRBD2. Losses at the gene ends were 1 base for V and 6 bases for J; bases not matched to a gene: 4. Germline-derived CDR1 and CDR2 are SGHVS and FQNEAQ. CDR3 length: 15 amino acids.

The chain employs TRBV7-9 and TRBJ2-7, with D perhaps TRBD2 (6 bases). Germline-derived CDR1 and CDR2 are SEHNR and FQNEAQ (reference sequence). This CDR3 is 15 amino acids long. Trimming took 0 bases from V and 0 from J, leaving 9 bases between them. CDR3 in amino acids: CASSLARDSSYEQYF. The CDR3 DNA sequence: TGTGCCAGCAGCTTAGCGCGGGATAGCTCCTACGAGCAGTACTTC.

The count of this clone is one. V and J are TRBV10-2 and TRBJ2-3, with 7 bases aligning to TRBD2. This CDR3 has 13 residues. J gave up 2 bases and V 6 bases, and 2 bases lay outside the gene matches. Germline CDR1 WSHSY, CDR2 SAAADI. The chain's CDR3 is CASRLASTDTQYF. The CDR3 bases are TGCGCCAGCAGACTAGCGTCCACAGATACGCAGTATTTT.

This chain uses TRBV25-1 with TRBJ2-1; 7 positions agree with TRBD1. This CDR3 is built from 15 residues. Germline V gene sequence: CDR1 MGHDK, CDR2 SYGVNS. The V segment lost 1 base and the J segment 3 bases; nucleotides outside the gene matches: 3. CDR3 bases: TGTGCCAGCAGTGAATTGGACAGGCTCTACAATGAGCAGTTCTTC. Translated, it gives CASSELDRLYNEQFF.

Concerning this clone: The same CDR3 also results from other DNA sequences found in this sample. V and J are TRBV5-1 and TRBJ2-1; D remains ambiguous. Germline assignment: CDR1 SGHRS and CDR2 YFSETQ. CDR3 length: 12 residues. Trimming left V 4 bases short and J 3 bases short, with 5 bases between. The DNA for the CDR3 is TGCGCCAGCAGCCTAGACTACAATGAGCAGTTCTTC. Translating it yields CASSLDYNEQFF.

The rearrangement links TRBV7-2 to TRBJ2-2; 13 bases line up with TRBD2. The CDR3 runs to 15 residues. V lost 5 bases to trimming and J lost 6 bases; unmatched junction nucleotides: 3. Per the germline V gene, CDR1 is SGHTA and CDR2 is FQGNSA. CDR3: CASSGLAGASGELFF. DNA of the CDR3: TGTGCCAGCAGCGGACTAGCGGGAGCATCCGGGGAGCTGTTTTTT.